This T cell receptor beta chain was sequenced for a study of shared clonotypes between healthy human individuals. Generated by immunoSEQ multiplex PCR, the TCRdb table keeps only in-frame clones and is missing some. The sample holds roughly 2.4 million clones; 90% to 97% are singletons and the top ten take around 0.13%. Turning to this clone: No antigen is known for it.

Study conclusions and caveats: Estimated richness values were generally larger in naive subsets than in memory subsets.

The sequenced material came from naive CD4+ T cells sorted from blood. Subset specified: CD45RA+ positively selected. This TCR derives from a man younger than 35 in good health.

The CDR3: CASSQGDLQYF. The CDR3 nucleotides are TGTGCCAGCAGCCAGGGGGATTTGCAGTACTTC. The chain recombines TRBV6-5 with TRBJ2-7; 7 bases line up with TRBD1. V shed 6 bases and J 9 bases; nucleotides not matched to a gene: 5. This CDR3 is 11 amino acids long. Germline lookup yields CDR1 MNHEY and CDR2 SVGAGI.